Shown below are 26 T cell receptor beta chains from a single sample sequenced in a study of shared clonotypes between healthy human individuals. The naive CD8 subset, CD45RO-negative cells positively selected for CCR7, excluded terminally differentiated effector memory CD45RA+ cells. Assay: immunoSEQ multiplex PCR; the TCRdb copy retains only in-frame clones and omits some. The sample holds under 850,000 clones; more than 85% are singletons and the top ten take approximately 25%. Input material: naive CD8+ T cells sorted from blood. These receptors were collected from a young man in good health.

The CDR3 loop reads CASNRLAGGSDTQYF. The DNA for the CDR3 is TGTGCCAGTAACAGGCTAGCGGGAGGTTCAGATACGCAGTATTTT. V is TRBV19 and J is TRBJ2-3, with 11 bases matching TRBD2. J lost 4 bases, V lost 7 bases, and 7 bases had no gene match. The CDR3 is 15 amino acids. Germline V CDR1 and CDR2: LNHDA, SQIVND (reference sequence).

This chain connects TRBV4-1 to TRBJ2-7; D is unresolved. CDR3 length: 14 amino acids. CDR1 is MGHRA, CDR2 YSYEKL, per germline. The ends were cut back, 4 bases at V and 2 bases at J, with 12 bases in the middle. The CDR3, as DNA: TGCGCCAGCAGCCCTAACCCCGGCCCCTACGAGCAGTACTTC. It specifies CASSPNPGPYEQYF.

This sequence joins TRBV5-1 and TRBJ1-2, with 7 bases identical to TRBD1. The V gene's germline CDR1 is SGHRS and CDR2 YFSETQ. Trimming at V came to 4 bases and at J to 8 bases, leaving 14 bases not matched to a gene. This CDR3 region has 15 residues. CDR3 protein: CASSPTPDGQAGYTF. DNA for the CDR3: TGCGCCAGCAGCCCGACCCCGGACGGACAGGCCGGCTACACCTTC.

V is TRBV7-3 and J is TRBJ2-5, with TRBD1 identical over 9 bases. The CDR3 runs 15 residues. Trimming at V came to 5 bases and at J to 4 bases, leaving 8 bases not matched to a gene. Germline V CDR1 and CDR2: SGHTA, FQGTGA. The CDR3 loop is CASSPTGQGGETQYF. The CDR3 nucleotides read TGTGCCAGCAGCCCAACGGGACAGGGAGGAGAGACCCAGTACTTC.

In its sample, this clone was seen once. The V gene is TRBV4-3, the J gene TRBJ2-7; 9 nucleotides line up with TRBD2. CDR1 LGHNA and CDR2 YSLEER come from the germline V gene. J gave up 3 bases and V 1 base, and 7 bases lay outside the gene matches. The CDR3 length is 16 residues. The CDR3 nucleotides are TGCGCCAGCAGCCAAGCCGGGACTAGCCTTTTCTACGAGCAGTACTTC. Amino acid sequence: CASSQAGTSLFYEQYF.

This sequence joins TRBV11-2 and TRBJ2-7; tentatively, D is TRBD1 (6 bases). The CDR3 runs to 14 residues. CDR1 is SGHAT and CDR2 is FQNNGV in the germline V gene. V was shortened by 4 bases and J by 4 bases, with 14 bases between the two germline ends. CDR3 sequence reads: CASSSWTETYEQYF. CDR3 DNA: TGTGCCAGCAGCTCTTGGACAGAAACTTACGAGCAGTACTTC.

This sequence joins TRBV27 and TRBJ2-3; the D gene is possibly TRBD2 (6 bases). This CDR3 region has 16 residues. Germline CDR1 reads MNHEY; CDR2 reads SMNVEV (reference sequence). V lost 0 bases and J 3 bases, leaving 13 bases between the germline ends. The CDR3 protein is CASSLSTGEVTDTQYF. In nucleotides, the CDR3 is TGTGCCAGCAGTTTATCCACCGGGGAGGTGACAGATACGCAGTATTTT.

This chain connects TRBV27 to TRBJ1-5; D possibly corresponds to TRBD1 (5 bases). The CDR3 length is 14 residues. The V end was cut by 5 bases, the J end by 5 bases, with 13 bases between. Germline CDR1 MNHEY, CDR2 SMNVEV (reference sequence). The CDR3 bases are TGTGCCAGCAGTCCCTTCGCGGGGGATCAGCCCCAGCATTTT. It translates to CASSPFAGDQPQHF.

V and J are TRBV7-9 and TRBJ2-7, with D uncertain. The CDR3 covers 13 residues. V shed 7 bases and J shed 5 bases, with 15 bases lying between them. The germline V gene encodes CDR1 SEHNR and CDR2 FQNEAQ (reference sequence). CDR3 nucleotides: TGTGCCAGCACCGTTGGCGATCTCCACGAGCAGTACTTC. Translated, it gives CASTVGDLHEQYF.

V gene TRBV7-8 combines with J gene TRBJ2-3, with D maybe TRBD2 (6 bases). Germline loops: CDR1 SGHVS, CDR2 FQNEAQ. Trimming stripped 5 bases from V and 2 bases from J, with 17 bases between. The CDR3 consists of 16 residues. Here the CDR3 DNA reads TGTGCCAGCAGCCCAGGTAGGGCTAGCGCCACAGATACGCAGTATTTT. It is translated as CASSPGRASATDTQYF.

V and J are TRBV6-4 and TRBJ2-3; TRBD1 might be the D (6 bases). Trimming shortened V by 2 bases and J by 3 bases, and 12 bases separated the two germline ends. This CDR3 is built from 15 residues. Germline assignment: CDR1 MRHNA and CDR2 SNTAGT. The CDR3 DNA reads TGTGCCAGCAGTGACAGCCCGGACAGAACAGATACGCAGTATTTT. Residues: CASSDSPDRTDTQYF.

The chain is built from TRBV30 and TRBJ2-7; 10 bases are shared with TRBD2. Losses at the gene ends were 5 bases for V and 3 bases for J; bases not matched to a gene: 4. Germline V CDR1 and CDR2: GTSNPN, SVGIG (reference sequence). CDR3 length: 13 amino acids. CDR3 loop: CAWDGLAVYEQYF. The CDR3 coding sequence is TGTGCCTGGGACGGACTAGCGGTCTACGAGCAGTACTTC.

The table lists this clone with a count of one. Other DNA sequences within the sample encode an identical CDR3. V and J are TRBV19 and TRBJ2-3; D not resolved. Germline lookup yields CDR1 LNHDA and CDR2 SQIVND (reference sequence). This CDR3 is 13 amino acids long. V was shortened by 4 bases and J by 0 bases, with 5 bases between the two germline ends. CDR3 sequence: CASSTTSTDTQYF. CDR3 DNA: TGTGCCAGTAGTACCACTAGCACAGATACGCAGTATTTT.

The chain recombines TRBV7-9 with TRBJ2-5; D unclear. The V gene lost 6 bases and the J gene lost 2 bases, with 10 bases spanning the gap. CDR3 length: 13 residues. CDR1 and CDR2 from the germline V gene are SEHNR and FQNEAQ (reference sequence). The DNA of the CDR3 is TGTGCCAGCAGGCTCTCGGGTCAAGAGACCCAGTACTTC. It specifies CASRLSGQETQYF.

The V and J genes are TRBV28 and TRBJ1-2; weak D call: TRBD1 (5 bases). CDR1 is MDHEN, CDR2 SYDVKM, per germline. This CDR3 is 17 amino acids long. With 4 bases removed from V and 7 bases from J, the gap between germline ends came to 25 bases. In DNA, the CDR3 is TGTGCCAGCAGTTCCACACTTCTTCAGGGTCCTCGGGGTGGCTACACCTTC. Translated: CASSSTLLQGPRGGYTF.

This clone was seen just once. This rearrangement joins TRBV28 to TRBJ1-5, with a weak D call TRBD1 (6 bases). Per the germline V gene, CDR1 is MDHEN and CDR2 is SYDVKM. Trimming took 3 bases from V and 7 from J, leaving 13 bases between them. The CDR3 contains 14 residues. CDR3 amino acids: CASSFRGVWQPQHF. The CDR3, as DNA: TGTGCCAGCAGTTTTAGGGGGGTTTGGCAGCCCCAGCATTTT.

This sequence joins TRBV18 and TRBJ2-1, with 9 nucleotides matching TRBD2. The CDR3 extends over 16 amino acids. Trimming at V came to 2 bases and at J to 7 bases, leaving 9 bases not matched to a gene. The germline V gene has CDR1 KGHSH and CDR2 LQKENI. The chain's CDR3 is CASSPKVAGARNEQFF. The DNA of the CDR3 is TGTGCCAGCTCACCAAAGGTAGCGGGAGCTCGGAATGAGCAGTTCTTC.

This clone was seen only once. V usage is TRBV28 and J usage is TRBJ1-2, with no clear D. This CDR3 has 18 residues. Germline V gives CDR1 MDHEN, CDR2 SYDVKM. Trimming cost V 3 bases and J 4 bases, with 24 bases left between them. The CDR3 spells CASSFIYTPRKATYGYTF. CDR3 in DNA: TGTGCCAGCAGTTTTATATATACCCCCCGCAAGGCCACCTATGGCTACACCTTC.

The chain couples TRBV19 to TRBJ2-3; no firm D call. CDR1 and CDR2 from the germline V gene are LNHDA and SQIVND (reference sequence). This CDR3 has 14 residues. The germline V and J ends were trimmed by 3 bases and 1 base, with 8 bases remaining between them. CDR3 sequence: CASSIVFGTDTQYF. The CDR3 DNA sequence: TGTGCCAGTAGTATTGTCTTTGGCACAGATACGCAGTATTTT.

DNA for the CDR3: TGTGCCAGCATCGGACTGAAGACAACTAATGAAAAACTGTTTTTT. Translated: CASIGLKTTNEKLFF. The chain couples TRBV2 to TRBJ1-4, with no clear D. Germline CDR1 reads SNHLY; CDR2 reads FYNNEI. CDR3 length: 15 amino acids. V lost 7 bases to trimming and J lost 0 bases, with 12 bases between them. Complete variable domain (other parts from reference TRBV2 and TRBJ1-4): EPEVTQTPSHQVTQMGQEVILRCVPISNHLYFYWYRQILGQKVEFLVSFYNNEISEKSEIFDDQFSVERPDGSNFTLKIRSTKLEDSAMYFCASIGLKTTNEKLFFGSGTQLSVL.

This rearrangement joins TRBV7-9 to TRBJ2-2, with 7 bases aligning to TRBD1. The CDR3 covers 13 residues. Looked up from germline, CDR1 is SEHNR and CDR2 is FQNEAQ (reference sequence). V was clipped by 4 bases and J by 9 bases; unmatched bases: 5. CDR3 sequence: CASSSRDSRELFF. The DNA for the CDR3 is TGTGCCAGCAGCTCACGGGACAGCCGGGAGCTGTTTTTT.

The chain couples TRBV29-1 to TRBJ2-7; no definite D call. V gave up 2 bases and J gave up 3 bases, with 11 bases separating them. Germline V gives CDR1 SQVTM, CDR2 ANQGSEA. This CDR3 has 13 amino acids. This CDR3 reads CSVETFGGYEQYF. The CDR3 bases are TGCAGCGTTGAAACCTTCGGTGGCTACGAGCAGTACTTC.

This clone was counted once. The V call is TRBV5-6, the J call TRBJ1-2; D unclear. Germline values: CDR1 SGHDT, CDR2 YYEEEE. This CDR3 comprises 14 residues. Trimming cost V 0 bases and J 8 bases, with 14 bases left between them. The CDR3 spells CASSLEGIWHGYTF. CDR3 in DNA: TGTGCCAGCAGCTTGGAGGGAATATGGCACGGCTACACCTTC.

The V gene is TRBV7-8, the J gene TRBJ2-1, with 12 bases matching TRBD1. Germline CDR1 reads SGHVS; CDR2 reads FQNEAQ. The length of the CDR3 is 16 residues. Trimming took 5 bases from V and 6 from J; bases not matched to a gene: 8. CDR3 loop: CASSERDRGPPNEQFF. CDR3 nucleotide sequence: TGTGCCAGCAGCGAGAGGGACAGGGGGCCCCCCAATGAGCAGTTCTTC.

The chain carries TRBV29-1 and TRBJ2-1; no clear D gene. Germline lookup yields CDR1 SQVTM and CDR2 ANQGSEA. With 1 base removed from V and 0 bases from J, the gap between germline ends came to 10 bases. The CDR3 runs 15 residues. This CDR3 reads CSVEGQEDSYNEQFF. CDR3 sequence (DNA): TGCAGCGTTGAAGGTCAAGAAGACTCCTACAATGAGCAGTTCTTC.

The chain carries TRBV27 and TRBJ2-3; a possible D gene is TRBD1 (6 bases). CDR3 length equals 15 residues. Trimming shortened V by 2 bases and J by 2 bases, and 11 bases separated the two germline ends. Germline V CDR1 and CDR2: MNHEY, SMNVEV (reference sequence). CDR3 nucleotide sequence: TGTGCCAGCAGTTTACTACGACAGGTCACAGATACGCAGTATTTT. Its translation is CASSLLRQVTDTQYF.